This T cell receptor (beta chain) derives from a study of blood T cell repertoires in COVID-19. Turning to the study itself: Sites in the United States, Italy and Spain provided acute and convalescent COVID-19 samples. From T cells, B-cell-depleted T cells, or PBMCs came the material, which was cDNA or gDNA.

In the authors' workflow: Reference gene primer amplification gave nucleated cell count estimates. TCRdb keeps only in-frame clones here, not all; method: immunoSEQ multiplex PCR. V, J and clone size are those of that table, while D and trimming were read from the DNA. This table holds about 110,000 clones, 80% to 90% found once. This CDR3 has 19 amino acids. V was pared by 0 bases and J by 2 bases, with 9 bases of the junction left unmatched. Germline-derived CDR1 and CDR2 are LGHDT and YNNKEL (reference sequence). The chain is built from TRBV3-1 (or the pseudogene TRBV3-2) and TRBJ2-3; 12 bases line up with TRBD2. The TCR sequence derives from a man aged 35-49 years with acute or convalescent COVID-19. The sample comprised peripheral blood. In DNA form, the CDR3 reads TGTGCCAGCAGCCAAGATGCACTAGCGGGGGGCTCGACCACAGATACGCAGTATTTT. It yields the protein CASSQDALAGGSTTDTQYF.